Below are 26 T cell receptor beta chains sequenced from a single sample in a study of shared clonotypes between healthy human individuals. Profiling relied on immunoSEQ multiplex PCR, and the TCRdb table lists in-frame clones only, not all of them. The data hold hundreds of thousands of clones, with approximately 97% observed a single time. The sample was memory CD8+ T cells sorted from blood. This sample's subset: CD45RO+ cells pooled with CCR7-negative TemRA cells. All receptors come from a man in his thirties or forties in good health.

This chain links TRBV29-1 with TRBJ1-1; D remains ambiguous. CDR1 is SQVTM and CDR2 is ANQGSEA in the germline V gene. The CDR3 runs to 13 residues. Trimming removed 0 bases at V and 3 bases at J, with 8 bases between. The CDR3 region is CSVEDRSYTEAFF. CDR3 nucleotide sequence: TGCAGCGTTGAAGACAGGTCTTACACTGAAGCTTTCTTT.

The chain carries TRBV6-5 and TRBJ2-7; 7 nucleotides line up with TRBD1. This CDR3 comprises 16 residues. The V and J ends lost 3 bases and 2 bases, in that order; junction bases with no gene match: 10. In germline, CDR1 is MNHEY, CDR2 SVGAGI. The CDR3 sequence: CASSYNAGTVTYEQYF. CDR3 in DNA: TGTGCCAGCAGTTATAACGCCGGGACAGTTACCTACGAGCAGTACTTC.

The V and J genes are TRBV5-6 and TRBJ2-5; D is uncertain. The CDR3 extends over 11 amino acids. The V gene's germline CDR1 is SGHDT and CDR2 YYEEEE. V lost 3 bases and J 2 bases, leaving 2 bases between the germline ends. This CDR3 reads CASSSQETQYF. CDR3 in DNA: TGTGCCAGCAGCTCACAAGAGACCCAGTACTTC.

This sequence joins TRBV19 and TRBJ2-7, with D perhaps TRBD1 (5 bases). The CDR3 runs to 11 residues. V shed 11 bases and J shed 3 bases, with 11 bases lying between them. Germline V gene sequence: CDR1 LNHDA, CDR2 SQIVND (reference sequence). The CDR3 spells CASGPDYEQYF. For the CDR3, the DNA is TGTGCCTCAGGGCCTGACTACGAGCAGTACTTC.

The V call is TRBV6-1, the J call TRBJ2-3; D uncertain. The CDR3 sequence is 13 residues long. Germline-derived CDR1 and CDR2 are MNHNS and SASEGT. V was trimmed by 0 bases and J by 5 bases, leaving 6 bases between them. CDR3 loop: CASSEASRDTQYF. CDR3 sequence (DNA): TGTGCCAGCAGTGAAGCATCGCGAGATACGCAGTATTTT.

V is TRBV28 and J is TRBJ1-5; D unclear. The germline CDR1 and CDR2 sequences are MDHEN and SYDVKM. The ends were cut back, 5 bases at V and 4 bases at J, with 12 bases in the middle. This CDR3 is built from 14 residues. The CDR3 protein is CASSIPLTNQPQHF. In DNA, the CDR3 is TGTGCCAGCAGTATCCCTTTAACTAATCAGCCCCAGCATTTT.

This sequence joins TRBV28 and TRBJ1-1; D gene unclear. Per the germline V gene, CDR1 is MDHEN and CDR2 is SYDVKM. V was shortened by 2 bases and J by 2 bases, with 12 bases between the two germline ends. The CDR3 consists of 15 residues. CDR3 coding DNA: TGTGCCAGCAGTTTACCGATGGGCCTCAACACTGAAGCTTTCTTT. Its protein is CASSLPMGLNTEAFF.

As to this clone: Within the sample, other DNA sequences also encode this same CDR3. The chain combines TRBV30 with TRBJ2-5; D gene uncertain. Germline assignment: CDR1 GTSNPN and CDR2 SVGIG (reference sequence). The ends were cut back, 0 bases at V and 4 bases at J, with 3 bases in the middle. The CDR3 is 11 residues long. CDR3 coding DNA: TGTGCCTGGAGTGTACTAGAGACCCAGTACTTC. This sequence encodes CAWSVLETQYF.

The table lists this clone with a count of one. This rearrangement joins TRBV6-1 to TRBJ2-1; D remains ambiguous. V was trimmed by 4 bases and J by 0 bases, leaving 4 bases between them. CDR1 is MNHNS and CDR2 is SASEGT in the germline V gene. The CDR3 covers 13 residues. The CDR3 DNA reads TGTGCCAGCAGTGGCGGCTCCTACAATGAGCAGTTCTTC. It specifies CASSGGSYNEQFF.

The V gene is TRBV7-9, the J gene TRBJ1-2, with unresolved D. This CDR3 is built from 13 residues. Trimming removed 4 bases at V and 1 base at J, with 7 bases between. In germline, CDR1 is SEHNR, CDR2 FQNEAQ (reference sequence). The CDR3 sequence: CASSSGRNYGYTF. CDR3 sequence (DNA): TGTGCCAGCAGCTCCGGACGTAACTATGGCTACACCTTC.

The chain recombines TRBV28 with TRBJ1-2; TRBD1 might be the D (5 bases). The germline CDR1 and CDR2 sequences are MDHEN and SYDVKM. The V and J ends lost 1 base and 4 bases respectively, with 7 bases between them. This CDR3 region has 13 residues. The CDR3 loop is CASSLFGTYGYTF. The CDR3 DNA follows: TGTGCCAGCAGTTTATTTGGGACCTATGGCTACACCTTC.

The genes are TRBV10-2 and TRBJ2-1, with 8 positions matching TRBD2. Germline V gene lookup returns CDR1 WSHSY and CDR2 SAAADI. V lost 4 bases, J lost 6 bases, and 11 bases stayed unmatched. The length of the CDR3 is 16 residues. The CDR3 protein is CASSVELAASTNEQFF. In DNA, the CDR3 is TGCGCCAGCAGTGTAGAACTAGCGGCTAGCACCAATGAGCAGTTCTTC.

V usage is TRBV9 and J usage is TRBJ2-7; TRBD1 might be the D (6 bases). The CDR3 consists of 15 residues. V was cut by 3 bases and J by 3 bases, with 16 bases left in between. Germline-derived CDR1 and CDR2 are SGDLS and YYNGEE. CDR3 in amino acids: CASSETPAQGYEQYF. The CDR3 DNA sequence: TGTGCCAGCAGCGAGACCCCAGCACAGGGCTACGAGCAGTACTTC.

V and J are TRBV5-4 and TRBJ2-1; possibly TRBD1 or TRBD2 for D (5 bases each). Germline V CDR1 and CDR2: SGHNT, YYREEE (reference sequence). V lost 4 bases, J lost 9 bases, and 23 bases lay in between. There are 16 residues in the CDR3. The CDR3 region is CASSPGWPGIDGEQFF. CDR3 in DNA: TGTGCCAGCAGCCCAGGGTGGCCGGGGATCGATGGTGAGCAGTTCTTC.

The chain combines TRBV5-4 with TRBJ2-1, with D hard to call. In germline, CDR1 is SGHNT, CDR2 YYREEE (reference sequence). V lost 4 bases and J lost 4, with 15 bases in between. The CDR3 has 15 residues. The CDR3 protein is CASSAVGKGYNEQFF. CDR3 nucleotides: TGTGCCAGCAGCGCCGTAGGGAAGGGTTACAATGAGCAGTTCTTC.

This chain uses TRBV4-1 with TRBJ2-5; TRBD1 aligns across 8 bases. Unmatched junction bases numbered 1, after V lost 0 bases and J lost 4 bases. The CDR3 length is 14 residues. Germline CDR1 and CDR2: MGHRA and YSYEKL. CDR3 in amino acids: CASSQDRGRETQYF. In DNA, the CDR3 is TGCGCCAGCAGCCAAGACAGGGGGCGAGAGACCCAGTACTTC.

V is TRBV5-1 and J is TRBJ2-3, with 14 nucleotides matching TRBD2. The germline gives CDR1 SGHRS, CDR2 YFSETQ. CDR3 size: 15 residues. The junction had 4 bases not matched to a gene; V was cut back by 3 bases and J by 7 bases. CDR3 sequence: CASSSGLAGVNTQYF. The CDR3 DNA reads as TGCGCCAGCAGCTCGGGACTAGCGGGAGTGAATACGCAGTATTTT.

This clone was observed a single time. The chain recombines TRBV7-9 with TRBJ1-1; 7 bases fit TRBD1. The V and J ends lost 5 bases and 1 base, in that order; junction bases with no gene match: 10. From germline, CDR1 is SEHNR and CDR2 FQNEAQ (reference sequence). This CDR3 comprises 16 residues. This chain's CDR3 is CASSRWTGRGNTEAFF. The CDR3 nucleotides read TGTGCCAGCAGCCGTTGGACAGGCAGAGGGAACACTGAAGCTTTCTTT.

The chain employs TRBV18 and TRBJ2-3; 9 positions match TRBD1. The CDR3 is 15 residues long. Germline V gene data show CDR1 as KGHSH and CDR2 as LQKENI. After removal of 3 bases from V and 1 base from J, the junction contained 2 bases not matched to a gene. The CDR3 DNA is TGTGCCAGCTCACCGACAGGGGGGGGCACAGATACGCAGTATTTT. Translation gives CASSPTGGGTDTQYF.

The V and J genes are TRBV4-1 and TRBJ2-3; 11 bases are shared with TRBD2. The CDR3 loop spans 15 amino acids. The V gene's germline CDR1 is MGHRA and CDR2 YSYEKL. The junction had 3 bases not matched to a gene; V was cut back by 2 bases and J by 5 bases. The CDR3 is CASSQTGLAGDTQYF. As DNA, the CDR3 is TGCGCCAGCAGCCAAACCGGACTAGCGGGAGATACGCAGTATTTT.

This rearrangement joins TRBV4-2 to TRBJ2-4, with 11 bases fitting TRBD2. V was clipped by 1 base and J by 1 base; unmatched bases: 9. Germline V gene sequence: CDR1 LGHNA, CDR2 YNFKEQ. The CDR3 has 19 amino acids. CDR3: CASSQATSGSPRAKNIQYF. CDR3 coding DNA: TGTGCCAGCAGCCAAGCAACTAGCGGGAGCCCTCGGGCCAAAAACATTCAGTACTTC.

This chain uses TRBV6-1 with TRBJ1-1; the D gene is possibly TRBD1 (5 bases). Trimming stripped 2 bases from V and 11 bases from J, with 15 bases between. This CDR3 has 13 amino acids. The germline gives CDR1 MNHNS, CDR2 SASEGT. CDR3 nucleotide sequence: TGTGCCAGCAGTGAATCTGCGCGGCCAGGGGCTTTCTTT. Translating it yields CASSESARPGAFF.

This chain joins TRBV13 and TRBJ1-1; D may be TRBD1 (6 bases). The ends were cut back, 5 bases at V and 6 bases at J, with 10 bases in the middle. Germline CDR1 reads PRHDT; CDR2 reads FYEKMQ (reference sequence). The CDR3 spans 12 residues. The CDR3 here is CASSAYRAEAFF. CDR3 nucleotide sequence: TGTGCCAGCAGCGCCTACAGGGCTGAAGCTTTCTTT.

The gene calls are TRBV28 and TRBJ2-2; TRBD1 might be the D (5 bases). V was clipped by 0 bases and J by 3 bases, with 8 bases between them. There are 15 residues in the CDR3. In germline, CDR1 is MDHEN, CDR2 SYDVKM. The DNA for the CDR3 is TGTGCCAGCAGTTTATGGCCCAGGGACACCGGGGAGCTGTTTTTT. Protein sequence: CASSLWPRDTGELFF. Complete variable domain (other parts from reference TRBV28 and TRBJ2-2): DVKVTQSSRYLVKRTGEKVFLECVQDMDHENMFWYRQDPGLGLRLIYFSYDVKMKEKGDIPEGYSVSREKKERFSLILESASTNQTSMYLCASSLWPRDTGELFFGEGSRLTVL.

V gene TRBV30 combines with J gene TRBJ2-2; a possible D gene is TRBD2 (6 bases). Germline V CDR1 and CDR2: GTSNPN, SVGIG (reference sequence). V was pared by 3 bases and J by 7 bases, with 18 bases between. This CDR3 has 15 residues. The CDR3 here is CAWSAWGGVIGELFF. For the CDR3, the DNA is TGTGCCTGGAGCGCCTGGGGCGGGGTAATCGGGGAGCTGTTTTTT.

CDR3 sequence (DNA): TGTGCCAGCAGCTTAGCAGGGTCTTTCGACGAGGGCAATCAGCCCCAGCATTTT. It translates to CASSLAGSFDEGNQPQHF. V usage is TRBV7-3 and J usage is TRBJ1-5, with D perhaps TRBD1 (5 bases). This CDR3 has 18 residues. The germline CDR1 and CDR2 sequences are SGHTA and FQGTGA. V lost 2 bases, J lost 2 bases, and 19 bases lay in between.